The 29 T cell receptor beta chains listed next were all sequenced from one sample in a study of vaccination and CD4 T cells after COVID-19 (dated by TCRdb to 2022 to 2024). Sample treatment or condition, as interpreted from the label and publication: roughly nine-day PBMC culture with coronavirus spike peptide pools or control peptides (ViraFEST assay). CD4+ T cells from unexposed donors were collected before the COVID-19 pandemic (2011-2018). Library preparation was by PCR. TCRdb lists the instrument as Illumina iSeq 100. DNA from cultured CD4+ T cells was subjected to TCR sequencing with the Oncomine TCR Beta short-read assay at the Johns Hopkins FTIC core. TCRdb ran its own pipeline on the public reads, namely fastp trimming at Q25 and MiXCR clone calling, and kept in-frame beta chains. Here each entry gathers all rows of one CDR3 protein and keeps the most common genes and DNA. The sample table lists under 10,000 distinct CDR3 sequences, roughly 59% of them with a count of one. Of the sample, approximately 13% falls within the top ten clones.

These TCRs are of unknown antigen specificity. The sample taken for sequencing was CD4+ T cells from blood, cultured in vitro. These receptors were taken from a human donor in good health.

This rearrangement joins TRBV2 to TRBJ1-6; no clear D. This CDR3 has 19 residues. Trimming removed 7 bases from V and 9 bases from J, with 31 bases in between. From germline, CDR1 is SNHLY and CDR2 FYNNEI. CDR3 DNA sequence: TGTGCCAGCACCGACCAATCGGAGCCAACCCTCCGAGGAAGTTCACCCCTCCACTTT. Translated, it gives CASTDQSEPTLRGSSPLHF.

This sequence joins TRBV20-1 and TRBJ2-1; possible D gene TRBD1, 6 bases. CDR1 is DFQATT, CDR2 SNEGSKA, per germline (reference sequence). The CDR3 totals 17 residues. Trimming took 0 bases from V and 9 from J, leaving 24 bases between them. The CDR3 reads CSARDGSAGTLGGEQFF. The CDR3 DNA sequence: TGCAGTGCTAGAGACGGGTCCGCCGGGACCTTAGGGGGTGAGCAGTTCTTC.

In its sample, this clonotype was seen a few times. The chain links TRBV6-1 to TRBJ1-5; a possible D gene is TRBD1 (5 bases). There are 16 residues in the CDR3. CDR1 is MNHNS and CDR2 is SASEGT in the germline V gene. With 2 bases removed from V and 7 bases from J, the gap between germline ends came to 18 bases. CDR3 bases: TGTGCCAGCAGTGAATTCAGTCGGCAGGGTGGGCAGCCCCAGCATTTT. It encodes CASSEFSRQGGQPQHF.

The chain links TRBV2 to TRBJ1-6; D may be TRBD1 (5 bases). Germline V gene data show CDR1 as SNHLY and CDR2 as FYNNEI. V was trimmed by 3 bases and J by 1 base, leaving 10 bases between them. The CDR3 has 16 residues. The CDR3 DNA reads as TGTGCCAGCAGTGATCGCCGGGGGTCCTATAATTCACCCCTCCACTTT. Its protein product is CASSDRRGSYNSPLHF.

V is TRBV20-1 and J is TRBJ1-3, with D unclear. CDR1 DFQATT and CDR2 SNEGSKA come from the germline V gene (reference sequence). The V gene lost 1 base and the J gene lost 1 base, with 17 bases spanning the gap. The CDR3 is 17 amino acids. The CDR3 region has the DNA TGCAGTGCTAGAGTTCCTAGCGGGGATCGGTCTGGAAACACCATATATTTT. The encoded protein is CSARVPSGDRSGNTIYF.

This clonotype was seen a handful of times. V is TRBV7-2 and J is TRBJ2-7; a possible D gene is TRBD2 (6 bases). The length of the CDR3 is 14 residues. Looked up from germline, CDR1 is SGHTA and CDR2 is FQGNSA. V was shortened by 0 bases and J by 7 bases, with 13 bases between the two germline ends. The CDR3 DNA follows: TGTGCCAGCAGCTTAGCGAGCCAGGGAGGTGAGCAGTACTTC. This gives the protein CASSLASQGGEQYF.

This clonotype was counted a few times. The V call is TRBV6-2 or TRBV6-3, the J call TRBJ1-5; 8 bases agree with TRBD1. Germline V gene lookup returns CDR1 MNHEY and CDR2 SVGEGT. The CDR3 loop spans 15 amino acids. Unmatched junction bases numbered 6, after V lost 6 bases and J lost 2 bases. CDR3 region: CASSYTGGGNQPQHF. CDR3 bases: TGTGCCAGCAGCTATACAGGGGGTGGCAATCAGCCCCAGCATTTT.

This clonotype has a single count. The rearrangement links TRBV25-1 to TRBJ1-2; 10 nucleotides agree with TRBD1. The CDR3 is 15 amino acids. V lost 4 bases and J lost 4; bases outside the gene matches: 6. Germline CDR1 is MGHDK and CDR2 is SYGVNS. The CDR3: CASSATGTGAYGYTF. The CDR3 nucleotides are TGTGCCAGCAGTGCAACCGGGACAGGGGCCTATGGCTACACCTTC.

CDR3 coding DNA: TGTGCCAGCAGTTTTAGCGGGGGGGCTACAGATACGCAGTATTTT. Residues: CASSFSGGATDTQYF. J is TRBJ2-3 and V is TRBV27, with 11 bases identical to TRBD2. This CDR3 is built from 15 residues. V lost 3 bases and J lost 3; bases outside the gene matches: 2. The V gene's germline CDR1 is MNHEY and CDR2 SMNVEV (reference sequence).

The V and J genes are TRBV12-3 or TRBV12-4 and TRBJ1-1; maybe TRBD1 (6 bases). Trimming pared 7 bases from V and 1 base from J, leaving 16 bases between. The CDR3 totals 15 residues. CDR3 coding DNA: TGTGCCAGCACCACCGCCGGACAGCCGAACACTGAAGCTTTCTTT. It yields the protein CASTTAGQPNTEAFF.

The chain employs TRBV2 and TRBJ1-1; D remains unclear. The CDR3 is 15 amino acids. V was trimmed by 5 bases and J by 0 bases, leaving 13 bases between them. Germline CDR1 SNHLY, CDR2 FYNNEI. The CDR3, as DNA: TGTGCCAGCAGTCTGACTCCCTTCATGAACACTGAAGCTTTCTTT. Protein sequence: CASSLTPFMNTEAFF.

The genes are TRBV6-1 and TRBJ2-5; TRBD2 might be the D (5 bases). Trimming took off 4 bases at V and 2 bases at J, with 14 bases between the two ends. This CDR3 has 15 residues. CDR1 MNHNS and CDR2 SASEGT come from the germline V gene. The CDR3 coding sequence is TGTGCCAGCAGTGCCCTCACAGCGGTACAAGAGACCCAGTACTTC. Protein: CASSALTAVQETQYF.

The CDR3: CASSVDWRRQETQYF. The CDR3 DNA follows: TGTGCCAGCAGTGTAGACTGGCGGAGACAAGAGACCCAGTACTTC. V usage is TRBV2 and J usage is TRBJ2-5; no firm D call. Germline-derived CDR1 and CDR2 are SNHLY and FYNNEI. The CDR3 runs to 15 residues. V was cut by 4 bases and J by 2 bases, with 14 bases left in between. The full variable domain, with the rest looked up from reference TRBV2 and TRBJ2-5, is EPEVTQTPSHQVTQMGQEVILRCVPISNHLYFYWYRQILGQKVEFLVSFYNNEISEKSEIFDDQFSVERPDGSNFTLKIRSTKLEDSAMYFCASSVDWRRQETQYFGPGTRLLVL.

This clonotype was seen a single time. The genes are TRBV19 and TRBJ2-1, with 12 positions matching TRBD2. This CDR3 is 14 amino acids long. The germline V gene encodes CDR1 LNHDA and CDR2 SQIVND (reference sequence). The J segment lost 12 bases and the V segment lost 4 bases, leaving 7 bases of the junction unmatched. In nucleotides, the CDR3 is TGTGCCAGTAGTAGAGGGACTAGCGGGTTGGGGCAGTTCTTC. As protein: CASSRGTSGLGQFF.

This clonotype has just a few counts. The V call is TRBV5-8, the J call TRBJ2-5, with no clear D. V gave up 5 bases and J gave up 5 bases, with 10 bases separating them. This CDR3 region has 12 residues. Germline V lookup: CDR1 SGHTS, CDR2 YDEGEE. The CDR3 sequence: CASSRLLETQYF. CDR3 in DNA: TGTGCCAGCAGTCGCCTCCTGGAGACCCAGTACTTC.

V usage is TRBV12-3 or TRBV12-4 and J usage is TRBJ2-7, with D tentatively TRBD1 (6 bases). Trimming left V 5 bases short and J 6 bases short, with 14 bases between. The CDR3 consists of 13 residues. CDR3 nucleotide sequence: TGTGCCAGCAGTATGAATACAGGGCGCGAGCAGTACTTC. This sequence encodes CASSMNTGREQYF.

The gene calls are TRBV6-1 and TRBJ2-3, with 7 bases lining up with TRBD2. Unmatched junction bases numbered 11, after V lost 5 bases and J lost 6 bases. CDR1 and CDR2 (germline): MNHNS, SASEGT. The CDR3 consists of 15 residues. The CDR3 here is CASSTLADGGDTQYF. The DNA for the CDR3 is TGTGCCAGCAGTACGCTAGCGGACGGCGGGGATACGCAGTATTTT.

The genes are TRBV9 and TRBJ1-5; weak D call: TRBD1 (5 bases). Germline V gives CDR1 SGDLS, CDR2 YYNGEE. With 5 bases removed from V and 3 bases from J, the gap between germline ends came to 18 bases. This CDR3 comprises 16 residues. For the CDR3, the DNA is TGTGCCAGCAGGTTTACCGGGGGACTGAACAATCAGCCCCAGCATTTT. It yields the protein CASRFTGGLNNQPQHF.

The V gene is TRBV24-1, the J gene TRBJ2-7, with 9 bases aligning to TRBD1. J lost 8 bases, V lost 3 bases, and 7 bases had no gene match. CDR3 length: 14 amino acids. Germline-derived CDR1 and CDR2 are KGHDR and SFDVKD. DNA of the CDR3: TGTGCCACCAGTGATCAGACAGGGGGAAGACAGCAGTACTTC. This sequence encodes CATSDQTGGRQQYF.

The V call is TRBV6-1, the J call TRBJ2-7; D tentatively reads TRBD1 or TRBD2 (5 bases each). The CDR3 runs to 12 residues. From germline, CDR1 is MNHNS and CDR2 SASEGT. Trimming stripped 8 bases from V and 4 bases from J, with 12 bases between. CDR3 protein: CASLEWGYEQYF. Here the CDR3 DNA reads TGTGCCAGCCTTGAATGGGGGTACGAGCAGTACTTC.

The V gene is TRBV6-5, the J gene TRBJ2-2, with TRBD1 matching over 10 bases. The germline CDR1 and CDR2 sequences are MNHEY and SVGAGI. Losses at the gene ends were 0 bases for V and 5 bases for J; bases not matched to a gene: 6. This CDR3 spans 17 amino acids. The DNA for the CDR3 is TGTGCCAGCAGTTACTCTAGGACAGGGGGTAGAACCGGGGAGCTGTTTTTT. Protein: CASSYSRTGGRTGELFF.

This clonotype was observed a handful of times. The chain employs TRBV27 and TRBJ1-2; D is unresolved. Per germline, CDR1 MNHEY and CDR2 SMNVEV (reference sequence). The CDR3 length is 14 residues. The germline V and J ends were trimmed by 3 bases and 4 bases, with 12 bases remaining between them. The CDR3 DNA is TGTGCCAGCAGTTTGTTTGACGGGTCCTATGGCTACACCTTC. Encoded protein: CASSLFDGSYGYTF.

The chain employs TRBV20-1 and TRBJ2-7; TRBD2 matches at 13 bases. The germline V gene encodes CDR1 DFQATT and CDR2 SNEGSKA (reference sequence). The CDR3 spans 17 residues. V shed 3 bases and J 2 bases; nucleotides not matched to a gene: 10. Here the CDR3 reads CSASGPWTSGSTYEQYF. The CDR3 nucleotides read TGCAGTGCTAGTGGCCCCTGGACTAGCGGGAGTACCTACGAGCAGTACTTC.

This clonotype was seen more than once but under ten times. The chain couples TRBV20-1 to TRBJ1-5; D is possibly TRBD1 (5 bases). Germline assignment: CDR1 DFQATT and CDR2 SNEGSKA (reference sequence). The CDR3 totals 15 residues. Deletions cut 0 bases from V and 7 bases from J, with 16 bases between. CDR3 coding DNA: TGCAGTGCTAGAGATTATGGCAGGGTCGACCAGCCCCAGCATTTT. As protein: CSARDYGRVDQPQHF.

CDR3 in amino acids: CATFGQASRDYTF. The CDR3, as DNA: TGTGCCACCTTTGGACAGGCGAGCCGAGACTACACCTTC. V and J are TRBV19 and TRBJ1-2, with 7 bases matching TRBD1. The trim removed 10 bases at V and 10 bases at J, leaving 15 bases unmatched. The germline gives CDR1 LNHDA, CDR2 SQIVND (reference sequence). This CDR3 comprises 13 residues.

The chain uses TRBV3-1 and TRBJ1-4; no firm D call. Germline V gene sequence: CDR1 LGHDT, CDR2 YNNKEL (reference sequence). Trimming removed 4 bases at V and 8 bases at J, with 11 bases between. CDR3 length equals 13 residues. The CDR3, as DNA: TGTGCCAGCAGCCTAATTGGAGGAGAAAAACTGTTTTTT. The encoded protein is CASSLIGGEKLFF.

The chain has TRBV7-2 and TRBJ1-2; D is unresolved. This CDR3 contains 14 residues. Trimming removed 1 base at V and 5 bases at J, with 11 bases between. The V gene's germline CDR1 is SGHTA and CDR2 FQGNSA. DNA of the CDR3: TGTGCCAGCAGCTTAGTAGCGGGATCATATGGCTACACCTTC. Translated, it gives CASSLVAGSYGYTF.

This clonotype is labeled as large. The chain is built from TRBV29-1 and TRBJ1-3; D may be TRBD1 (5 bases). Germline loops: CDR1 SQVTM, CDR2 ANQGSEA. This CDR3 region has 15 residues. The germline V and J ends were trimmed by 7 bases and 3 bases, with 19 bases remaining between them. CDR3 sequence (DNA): TGCAGCGCCCGACGCAGGGAGGCGAGTGGAAACACCATATATTTT. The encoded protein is CSARRREASGNTIYF.

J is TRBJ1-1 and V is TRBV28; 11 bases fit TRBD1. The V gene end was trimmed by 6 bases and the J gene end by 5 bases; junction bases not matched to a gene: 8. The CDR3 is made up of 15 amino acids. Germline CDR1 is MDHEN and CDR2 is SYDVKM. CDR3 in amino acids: CASRLLGTGGTEAFF. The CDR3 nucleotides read TGTGCCAGCAGGTTACTCGGGACAGGGGGGACTGAAGCTTTCTTT. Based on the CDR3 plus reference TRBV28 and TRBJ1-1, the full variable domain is DVKVTQSSRYLVKRTGEKVFLECVQDMDHENMFWYRQDPGLGLRLIYFSYDVKMKEKGDIPEGYSVSREKKERFSLILESASTNQTSMYLCASRLLGTGGTEAFFGQGTRLTVV.